These 24 T cell receptor beta chains were all obtained from the same sample, sequenced in a study of vaccination effects on CD4 cells after COVID-19. Sequencing followed a ViraFEST assay step that expanded antigen-specific CD4+ T cells with viral peptide pools. Scientists isolated CD4+ T cells after an approximately 10-day culture period ended. Prior SARS-CoV-2 infection was absent in the vaccine recipients, as shown by negative nucleocapsid antibodies. These receptors are not linked to any known antigen. Method: immunoSEQ multiplex PCR; TCRdb's copy keeps in-frame clones and lacks some. The sample includes about 71,000 clones, about four fifths of them seen just once. The specimen was CD4+ T cells from PBMCs cultured with SARS-CoV-2 spike peptides, collected before COVID-19 vaccination. The receptor source for this set is a human donor who received a COVID-19 vaccine.

J is TRBJ2-3 and V is TRBV11-2; weak D call: TRBD2 (6 bases). With 5 bases removed from V and 5 bases from J, the gap between germline ends came to 23 bases. Germline V CDR1 and CDR2: SGHAT, FQNNGV. The CDR3 has 17 amino acids. CDR3 protein: CASSPRPPSVQRDTQYF. Written as DNA, the CDR3 is TGTGCCAGCAGCCCCCGCCCTCCTAGCGTCCAACGAGATACGCAGTATTTT.

The CDR3 DNA reads TGTGCCACCCTGGGGCAGGGTCAAAATACGCAGTATTTT. The encoded protein is CATLGQGQNTQYF. The chain carries TRBV27 and TRBJ2-3; possibly TRBD1 for D (5 bases). V lost 10 bases and J lost 7, with 18 bases in between. CDR3 length: 13 residues. Germline-derived CDR1 and CDR2 are MNHEY and SMNVEV (reference sequence).

The chain combines TRBV19 with TRBJ1-1; D remains unclear. The V end lost 3 bases, the J end lost 0 bases, and 8 bases lay between the germline ends. Germline V CDR1 and CDR2: LNHDA, SQIVND (reference sequence). This CDR3 has 14 residues. The CDR3 region is CASSIYSMNTEAFF. CDR3 nucleotides: TGTGCCAGTAGTATTTACAGCATGAACACTGAAGCTTTCTTT. Full variable domain (outside the CDR3, taken from reference TRBV19 and TRBJ1-1): DGGITQSPKYLFRKEGQNVTLSCEQNLNHDAMYWYRQDPGQGLRLIYYSQIVNDFQKGDIAEGYSVSREKKESFPLTVTSAQKNPTAFYLCASSIYSMNTEAFFGQGTRLTVV.

This clone was found once. This sequence joins TRBV5-4 and TRBJ1-2; 7 bases agree with TRBD1. The V gene's germline CDR1 is SGHNT and CDR2 YYREEE (reference sequence). The V and J ends lost 4 bases and 0 bases, in that order; junction bases with no gene match: 3. The CDR3 runs 14 residues. The CDR3 here is CASSHQGANYGYTF. CDR3 sequence (DNA): TGTGCCAGCAGCCACCAGGGGGCTAACTATGGCTACACCTTC. Based on the CDR3 plus reference TRBV5-4 and TRBJ1-2, the full variable domain is ETGVTQSPTHLIKTRGQQVTLRCSSQSGHNTVSWYQQALGQGPQFIFQYYREEENGRGNFPPRFSGLQFPNYSSELNVNALELDDSALYLCASSHQGANYGYTFGSGTRLTVV.

This chain uses TRBV11-2 with TRBJ2-1; D not certain. Trimming left V 5 bases short and J 5 bases short, with 10 bases between. Per the germline V gene, CDR1 is SGHAT and CDR2 is FQNNGV. This CDR3 region has 13 residues. This chain's CDR3 is CASSLKRNNEQFF. For the CDR3, the DNA is TGTGCCAGCAGCCTAAAACGGAACAATGAGCAGTTCTTC.

The chain employs TRBV5-1 and TRBJ1-1, with 7 nucleotides matching TRBD1. The CDR3 runs 13 residues. The V segment lost 6 bases and the J segment 10 bases; nucleotides outside the gene matches: 12. CDR1 and CDR2 (germline): SGHRS, YFSETQ. The CDR3 DNA is TGCGCCAGCACCGGACAGGACGCGAGGAGAGCTTTCTTT. Its protein is CASTGQDARRAFF.

This chain joins TRBV2 and TRBJ1-2; D perhaps matches TRBD1 (6 bases). The CDR3 totals 14 residues. The germline CDR1 and CDR2 sequences are SNHLY and FYNNEI. V was clipped by 7 bases and J by 3 bases, with 15 bases between them. CDR3 coding DNA: TGTGCCAGCAAAGGGGGAGCAGTAGACTATGGCTACACCTTC. Encoded protein: CASKGGAVDYGYTF.

The chain joins TRBV6-6 to TRBJ2-2; possibly TRBD1 for D (6 bases). The CDR3 spans 16 residues. Trimming removed 6 bases at V and 4 bases at J, with 18 bases between. The V gene's germline CDR1 is MNHNY and CDR2 SVGAGI (reference sequence). CDR3 protein: CASSRNLVGGTGELFF. The CDR3 nucleotides read TGTGCCAGCAGCCGGAACCTCGTAGGGGGCACCGGGGAGCTGTTTTTT.

The rearrangement uses TRBV5-1 and TRBJ2-6; tentative D call: TRBD2 (6 bases). The CDR3 covers 19 residues. Germline V gives CDR1 SGHRS, CDR2 YFSETQ. Deletions cut 2 bases from V and 4 bases from J, with 22 bases between. The CDR3 nucleotides are TGCGCCAGCAGCTTACATACCGGGCCGGCCGCGGGGGGGGCCAACGTCCTGACTTTC. It encodes CASSLHTGPAAGGANVLTF.

This clone has only one observation. This sequence joins TRBV2 and TRBJ1-1; D is undetermined. Germline CDR1 SNHLY, CDR2 FYNNEI. The CDR3 spans 11 residues. V was shortened by 11 bases and J by 0 bases, with 7 bases between the two germline ends. The CDR3 nucleotides read TGTGCCTCGCGATTGAACACTGAAGCTTTCTTT. Its translation is CASRLNTEAFF.

DNA for the CDR3: TGTGCCAGTAGTCCCTGGGGGGGATTGAACACTGAAGCTTTCTTT. This encodes CASSPWGGLNTEAFF. The chain carries TRBV19 and TRBJ1-1; tentative D call: TRBD1 (5 bases). Germline V CDR1 and CDR2: LNHDA, SQIVND (reference sequence). Trimming shortened V by 5 bases and J by 0 bases, and 13 bases separated the two germline ends. There are 15 residues in the CDR3. Drawing the rest from reference TRBV19 and TRBJ1-1, the complete variable domain is DGGITQSPKYLFRKEGQNVTLSCEQNLNHDAMYWYRQDPGQGLRLIYYSQIVNDFQKGDIAEGYSVSREKKESFPLTVTSAQKNPTAFYLCASSPWGGLNTEAFFGQGTRLTVV.

The chain carries TRBV6-1 and TRBJ2-7, with TRBD2 matching 8 bases. The CDR3 runs to 14 residues. Germline V gene sequence: CDR1 MNHNS, CDR2 SASEGT. The CDR3 spells CASSKAGAAYEQYV. In DNA form, the CDR3 reads TGTGCCAGCAGTAAAGCGGGGGCCGCCTACGAGCAGTACGTC.

CDR3 loop: CASSRGAGEEETQYF. Here the CDR3 DNA reads TGTGCCAGCAGTAGGGGCGCAGGAGAGGAAGAGACCCAGTACTTC. V and J are TRBV6-5 and TRBJ2-5; D is possibly TRBD1 (5 bases). The CDR3 spans 15 residues. Trimming took off 5 bases at V and 3 bases at J, with 16 bases between the two ends. Germline V gives CDR1 MNHEY, CDR2 SVGAGI.

The rearrangement joins TRBV19 to TRBJ1-5; maybe TRBD1 (5 bases). This CDR3 has 15 residues. Trimming took 6 bases from V and 4 from J, leaving 16 bases between them. Looked up from germline, CDR1 is LNHDA and CDR2 is SQIVND (reference sequence). The CDR3 sequence is CASSVQGRSNQPQHF. Written as DNA, the CDR3 is TGTGCCAGTAGCGTCCAGGGTCGGTCGAATCAGCCCCAGCATTTT.

The chain recombines TRBV7-2 with TRBJ1-1, with D uncertain. Germline CDR1 reads SGHTA; CDR2 reads FQGNSA. The germline V and J ends were trimmed by 4 bases and 0 bases, with 6 bases remaining between them. The CDR3 has 13 residues. DNA of the CDR3: TGTGCCAGCAGCTGGACGGTGAACACTGAAGCTTTCTTT. Residues: CASSWTVNTEAFF.

This chain connects TRBV5-1 to TRBJ1-1; D unclear. The CDR3 spans 14 residues. The germline gives CDR1 SGHRS, CDR2 YFSETQ. V gave up 0 bases and J gave up 1 base, with 7 bases separating them. The CDR3 DNA sequence: TGCGCCAGCAGCTTGGATTCTTGGAACACTGAAGCTTTCTTT. This gives the protein CASSLDSWNTEAFF.

This clone was observed a single time. The V call is TRBV3-1 (or the pseudogene TRBV3-2), the J call TRBJ2-4; 8 bases are a match to TRBD1. Germline V gives CDR1 LGHDT, CDR2 YNNKEL (reference sequence). The V segment lost 4 bases and the J segment 8 bases; nucleotides outside the gene matches: 13. CDR3 size: 16 residues. In DNA form, the CDR3 reads TGTGCCAGCAGCCTAGCAAGGACAGGGTTAGGAGACATTCAGTACTTC. It encodes CASSLARTGLGDIQYF.

In this sample, this clone turned up a few times. The chain joins TRBV25-1 to TRBJ1-4; D is undetermined. The CDR3 contains 11 residues. The V end lost 1 base, the J end lost 12 bases, and 6 bases lay between the germline ends. The germline gives CDR1 MGHDK, CDR2 SYGVNS. The chain's CDR3 is CASSEFGELFF. The CDR3 DNA follows: TGTGCCAGCAGTGAATTCGGGGAACTGTTTTTT. Filled out from reference TRBV25-1 and TRBJ1-4, the complete variable domain reads EADIYQTPRYLVIGTGKKITLECSQTMGHDKMYWYQQDPGMELHLIHYSYGVNSTEKGDLSSESTVSRIRTEHFPLTLESARPSHTSQYLCASSEFGELFFGSGTQLSVL.

V and J are TRBV24-1 and TRBJ1-1; possibly TRBD1 for D (5 bases). The CDR3 runs to 13 residues. V was trimmed by 7 bases and J by 2 bases, leaving 10 bases between them. Germline assignment: CDR1 KGHDR and CDR2 SFDVKD. The CDR3 loop reads CATRGPFNTEAFF. CDR3 coding DNA: TGTGCCACCAGGGGGCCTTTCAACACTGAAGCTTTCTTT.

V usage is TRBV10-2 and J usage is TRBJ2-3; D remains ambiguous. V lost 2 bases and J lost 2, with 11 bases in between. The CDR3 sequence is 15 residues long. Looked up from germline, CDR1 is WSHSY and CDR2 is SAAADI. CDR3 in amino acids: CASSEPPHYTDTQYF. The CDR3 DNA reads as TGCGCCAGCAGTGAGCCCCCCCACTACACAGATACGCAGTATTTT.

The V and J genes are TRBV6-2 or TRBV6-3 and TRBJ2-1, with a weak D call TRBD2 (6 bases). Trimming shortened V by 2 bases and J by 15 bases, and 17 bases separated the two germline ends. The CDR3 consists of 13 residues. The germline CDR1 and CDR2 sequences are MNHEY and SVGEGT. The chain's CDR3 is CASSYGRETDLFF. The CDR3 DNA is TGTGCCAGCAGTTACGGGCGGGAAACTGATCTGTTCTTC.

This clone was picked up a small number of times. This chain connects TRBV4-3 to TRBJ1-6; D may be TRBD1 (5 bases). Trimming shortened V by 3 bases and J by 9 bases, and 9 bases separated the two germline ends. Germline loops: CDR1 LGHNA, CDR2 YSLEER. This CDR3 has 13 residues. CDR3 sequence reads: CASSQLRVSPLHF. Here the CDR3 DNA reads TGCGCCAGCAGCCAGCTCAGGGTTTCACCCCTCCACTTT.

J is TRBJ1-4 and V is TRBV18; D is uncertain. The germline V and J ends were trimmed by 3 bases and 4 bases, with 12 bases remaining between them. This CDR3 is 15 amino acids long. Germline V gene lookup returns CDR1 KGHSH and CDR2 LQKENI. Here the CDR3 DNA reads TGTGCCAGCTCACCGTTAGGCTACAATAATGAAAAACTGTTTTTT. As protein: CASSPLGYNNEKLFF.

This clone was recorded a few times. The J gene is TRBJ2-7, the V gene TRBV10-2; 9 bases are a match to TRBD1. V shed 6 bases, J shed 6 bases, and the junction held 9 bases outside the gene matches. This CDR3 spans 14 amino acids. Germline CDR1 and CDR2: WSHSY and SAAADI. Here the CDR3 reads CASRPGQGTFEQYV. The CDR3 DNA reads as TGCGCCAGCAGGCCGGGACAGGGTACTTTCGAGCAGTACGTC.